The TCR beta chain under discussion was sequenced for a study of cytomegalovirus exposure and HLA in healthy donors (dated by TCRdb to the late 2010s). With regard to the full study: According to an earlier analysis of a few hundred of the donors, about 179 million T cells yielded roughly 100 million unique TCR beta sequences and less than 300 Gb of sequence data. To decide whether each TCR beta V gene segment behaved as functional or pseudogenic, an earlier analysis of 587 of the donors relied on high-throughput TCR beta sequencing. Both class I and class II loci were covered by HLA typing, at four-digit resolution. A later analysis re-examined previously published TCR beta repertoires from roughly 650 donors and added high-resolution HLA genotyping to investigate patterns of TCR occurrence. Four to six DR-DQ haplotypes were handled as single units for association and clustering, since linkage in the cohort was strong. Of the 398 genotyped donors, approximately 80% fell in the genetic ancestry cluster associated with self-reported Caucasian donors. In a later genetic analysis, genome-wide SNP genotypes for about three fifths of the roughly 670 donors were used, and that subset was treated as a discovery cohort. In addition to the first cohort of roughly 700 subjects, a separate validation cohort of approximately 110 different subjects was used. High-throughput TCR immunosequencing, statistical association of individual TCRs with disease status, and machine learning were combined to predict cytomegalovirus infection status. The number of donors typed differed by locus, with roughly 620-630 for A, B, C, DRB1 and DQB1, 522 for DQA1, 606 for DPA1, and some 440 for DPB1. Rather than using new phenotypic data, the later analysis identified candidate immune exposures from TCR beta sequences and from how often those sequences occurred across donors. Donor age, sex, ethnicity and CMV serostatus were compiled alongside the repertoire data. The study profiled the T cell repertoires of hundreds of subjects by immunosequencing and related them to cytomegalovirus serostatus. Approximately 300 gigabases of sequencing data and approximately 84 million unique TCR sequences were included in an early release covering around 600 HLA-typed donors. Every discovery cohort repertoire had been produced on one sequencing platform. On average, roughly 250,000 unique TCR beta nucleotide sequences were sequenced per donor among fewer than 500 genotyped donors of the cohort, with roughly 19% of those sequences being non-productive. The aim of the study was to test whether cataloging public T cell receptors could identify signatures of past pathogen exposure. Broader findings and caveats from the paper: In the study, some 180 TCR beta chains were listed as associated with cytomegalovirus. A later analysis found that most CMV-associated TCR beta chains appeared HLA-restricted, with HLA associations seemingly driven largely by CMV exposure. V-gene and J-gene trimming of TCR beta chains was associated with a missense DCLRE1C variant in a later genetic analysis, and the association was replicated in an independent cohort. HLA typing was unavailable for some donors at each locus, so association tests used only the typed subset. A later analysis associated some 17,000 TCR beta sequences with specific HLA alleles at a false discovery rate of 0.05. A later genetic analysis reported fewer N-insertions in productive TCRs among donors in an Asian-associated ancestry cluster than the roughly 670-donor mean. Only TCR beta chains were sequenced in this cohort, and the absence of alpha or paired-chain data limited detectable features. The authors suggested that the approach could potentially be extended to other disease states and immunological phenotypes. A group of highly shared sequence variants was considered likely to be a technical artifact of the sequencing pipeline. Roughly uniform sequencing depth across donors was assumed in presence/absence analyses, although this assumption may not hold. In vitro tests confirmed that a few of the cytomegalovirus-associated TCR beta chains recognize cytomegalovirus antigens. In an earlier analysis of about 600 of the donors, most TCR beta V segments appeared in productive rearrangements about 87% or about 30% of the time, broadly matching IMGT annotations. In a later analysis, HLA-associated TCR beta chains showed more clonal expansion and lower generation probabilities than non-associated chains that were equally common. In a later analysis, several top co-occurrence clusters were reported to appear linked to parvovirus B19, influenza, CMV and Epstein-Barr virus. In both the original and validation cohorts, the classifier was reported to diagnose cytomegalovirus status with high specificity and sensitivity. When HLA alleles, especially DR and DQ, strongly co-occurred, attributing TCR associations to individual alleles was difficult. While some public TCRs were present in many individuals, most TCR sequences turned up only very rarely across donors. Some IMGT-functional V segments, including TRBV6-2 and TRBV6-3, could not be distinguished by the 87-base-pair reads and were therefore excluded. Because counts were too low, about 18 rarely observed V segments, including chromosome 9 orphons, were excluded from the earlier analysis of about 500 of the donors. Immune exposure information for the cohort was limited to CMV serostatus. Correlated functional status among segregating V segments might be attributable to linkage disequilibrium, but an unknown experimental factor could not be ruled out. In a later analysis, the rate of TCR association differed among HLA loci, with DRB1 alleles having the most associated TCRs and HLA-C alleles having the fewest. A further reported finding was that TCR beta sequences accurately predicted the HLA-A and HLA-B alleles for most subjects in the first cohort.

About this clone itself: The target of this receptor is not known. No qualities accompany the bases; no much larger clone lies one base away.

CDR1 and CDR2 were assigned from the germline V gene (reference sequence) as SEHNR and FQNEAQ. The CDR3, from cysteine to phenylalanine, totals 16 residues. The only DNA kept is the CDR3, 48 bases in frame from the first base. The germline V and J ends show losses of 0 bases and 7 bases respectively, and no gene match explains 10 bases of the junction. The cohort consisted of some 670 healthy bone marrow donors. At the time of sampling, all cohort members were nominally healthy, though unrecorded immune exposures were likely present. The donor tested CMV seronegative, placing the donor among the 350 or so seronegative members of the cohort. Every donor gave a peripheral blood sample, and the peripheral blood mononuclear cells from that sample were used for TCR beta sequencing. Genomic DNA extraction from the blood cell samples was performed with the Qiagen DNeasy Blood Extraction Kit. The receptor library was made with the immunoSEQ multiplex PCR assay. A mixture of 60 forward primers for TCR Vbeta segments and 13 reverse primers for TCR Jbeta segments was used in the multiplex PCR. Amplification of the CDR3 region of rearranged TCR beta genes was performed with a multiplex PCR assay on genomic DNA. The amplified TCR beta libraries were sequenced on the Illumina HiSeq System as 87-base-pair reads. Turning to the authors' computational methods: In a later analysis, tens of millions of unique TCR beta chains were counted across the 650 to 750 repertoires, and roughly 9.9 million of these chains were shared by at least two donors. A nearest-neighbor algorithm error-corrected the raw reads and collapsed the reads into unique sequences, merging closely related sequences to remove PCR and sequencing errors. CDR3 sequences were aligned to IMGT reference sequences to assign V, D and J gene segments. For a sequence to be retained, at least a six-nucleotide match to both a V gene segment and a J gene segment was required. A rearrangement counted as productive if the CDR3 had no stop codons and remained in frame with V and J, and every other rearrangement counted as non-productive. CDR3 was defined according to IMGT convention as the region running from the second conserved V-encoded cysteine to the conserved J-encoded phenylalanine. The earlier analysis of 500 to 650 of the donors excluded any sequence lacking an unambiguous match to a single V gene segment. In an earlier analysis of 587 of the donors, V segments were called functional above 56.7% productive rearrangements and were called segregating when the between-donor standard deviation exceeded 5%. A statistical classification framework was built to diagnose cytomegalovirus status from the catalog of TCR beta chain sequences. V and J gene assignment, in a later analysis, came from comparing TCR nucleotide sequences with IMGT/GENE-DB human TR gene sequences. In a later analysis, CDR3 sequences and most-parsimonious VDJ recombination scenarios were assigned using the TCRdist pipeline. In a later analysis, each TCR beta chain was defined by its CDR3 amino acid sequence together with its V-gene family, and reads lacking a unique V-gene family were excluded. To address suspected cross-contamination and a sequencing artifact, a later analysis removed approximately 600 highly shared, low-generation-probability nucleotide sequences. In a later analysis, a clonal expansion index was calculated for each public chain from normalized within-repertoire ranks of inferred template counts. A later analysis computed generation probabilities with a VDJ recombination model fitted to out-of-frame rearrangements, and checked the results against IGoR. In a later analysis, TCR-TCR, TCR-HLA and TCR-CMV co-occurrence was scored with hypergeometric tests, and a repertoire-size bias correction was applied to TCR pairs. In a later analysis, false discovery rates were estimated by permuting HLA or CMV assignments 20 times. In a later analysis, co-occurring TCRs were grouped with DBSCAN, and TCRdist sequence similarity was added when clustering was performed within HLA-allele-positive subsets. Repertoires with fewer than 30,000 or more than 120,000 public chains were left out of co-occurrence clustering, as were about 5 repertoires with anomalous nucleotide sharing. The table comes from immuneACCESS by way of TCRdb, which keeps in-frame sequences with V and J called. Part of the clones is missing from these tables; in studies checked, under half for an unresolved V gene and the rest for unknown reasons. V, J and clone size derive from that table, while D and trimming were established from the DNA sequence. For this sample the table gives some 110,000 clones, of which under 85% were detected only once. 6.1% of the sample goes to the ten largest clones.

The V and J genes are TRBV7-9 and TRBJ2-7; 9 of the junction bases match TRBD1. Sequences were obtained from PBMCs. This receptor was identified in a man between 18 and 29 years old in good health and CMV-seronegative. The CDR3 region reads CASSLAPGTGLLEQYF. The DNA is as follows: TGTGCCAGCAGCTTAGCCCCCGGGACAGGGTTATTGGAGCAGTACTTC.